A selection of T cell receptor beta chains follows, all from one sample in a study of blood T cell repertoires in COVID-19. The method was immunoSEQ multiplex PCR; TCRdb's version includes in-frame clones alone and lacks a portion of them. The sample records 110,000 to 150,000 clones, around 80% being singletons. Input material: peripheral blood. The receptor source for this set is a man between 60 and 75 years old with acute or convalescent COVID-19. The CDR3 runs from the conserved cysteine through the conserved F or W. Each record gives: CDR3 length, V gene, D gene, J gene, clone size, CDR3 protein, CDR3 DNA. D genes are given only for firm matches. Not every row has a clone size; where given, it reads once, few, many or a size class.

>15|TRBV7-9|-|TRBJ2-3|-
CASSLASLGADTQYF
TGTGCCAGCAGCTTAGCTTCCCTAGGCGCAGATACGCAGTATTTT
>14|TRBV7-9|-|TRBJ1-1|-
CASSLSGGRTEAFF
TGTGCCAGCAGCTTATCCGGGGGGCGGACTGAAGCTTTCTTT
>14|TRBV29-1|TRBD1|TRBJ1-2|-
CSVVGGPNFYGYTF
TGCAGCGTTGTAGGGGGCCCGAATTTCTATGGCTACACCTTC
>14|TRBV2|TRBD1|TRBJ1-3|few
CASSEQGEGNTIYF
TGTGCCAGCAGTGAGCAGGGGGAAGGAAACACCATATATTTT
>16|TRBV6-6|TRBD1|TRBJ2-2|-
CASSYAPGQGAGELFF
TGTGCCAGCAGTTACGCACCGGGACAGGGAGCCGGGGAGCTGTTTTTT
>14|TRBV7-2|-|TRBJ1-6|-
CASSPIGRDSPLHF
TGTGCCAGCAGCCCAATTGGGCGGGATTCACCCCTCCACTTT
>14|TRBV2|TRBD1|TRBJ1-3|-
CASWTGGSGNTIYF
TGTGCCAGTTGGACAGGGGGCAGTGGAAACACCATATATTTT
>18|TRBV11-2|TRBD2|TRBJ2-1|-
CASSSPFTGTSGTNEQFF
TGTGCCAGCAGCTCACCCTTTACTGGGACTAGCGGGACGAATGAGCAGTTCTTC
>18|TRBV27|-|TRBJ2-7|-
CASSLSESGRPGSYEQYF
TGTGCCAGCAGTTTATCGGAGAGCGGGCGACCCGGCTCCTACGAGCAGTACTTC
>15|TRBV7-2|-|TRBJ1-6|-
CASSSLLQGNSPLHF
TGTGCCAGCAGCTCACTATTGCAGGGCAATTCACCCCTCCACTTT
>11|TRBV6-5|-|TRBJ1-1|-
CASSYEAEAFF
TGTGCCAGCAGTTACGAGGCTGAAGCTTTCTTT
>15|TRBV5-6|-|TRBJ2-5|few
CASSLRRVNQETQYF
TGTGCCAGCAGCTTGAGGAGGGTGAACCAAGAGACCCAGTACTTC
>14|TRBV4-3|TRBD2|TRBJ2-1|-
CASSQGLALNEQFF
TGCGCCAGCAGCCAAGGACTAGCGTTGAATGAGCAGTTCTTC
>15|TRBV6-6|TRBD2|TRBJ2-7|-
CASSYSGRAAYEQYF
TGTGCCAGCAGTTACTCGGGGAGGGCGGCCTACGAGCAGTACTTC
>15|TRBV7-8|TRBD1|TRBJ1-2|once
CASSFLTGGPYGYTF
TGTGCCAGCAGCTTCTTGACAGGGGGACCCTATGGCTACACCTTC
>16|TRBV18|TRBD1|TRBJ1-1|-
CASSPRTGGQNTEAFF
TGTGCCAGCTCACCACGGACAGGGGGACAGAACACTGAAGCTTTCTTT
>12|TRBV28|-|TRBJ1-4|-
CASGATNEKLFF
TGTGCCAGCGGGGCGACTAATGAAAAACTGTTTTTT
>14|TRBV29-1|TRBD2|TRBJ2-3|-
CSAEAGVSADTQYF
TGCAGCGCAGAGGCGGGGGTTAGCGCAGATACGCAGTATTTT
>15|TRBV5-4|TRBD1|TRBJ1-1|few
CASSLGQGAHTEAFF
TGTGCCAGCAGCCTCGGACAGGGGGCTCACACTGAAGCTTTCTTT
>13|TRBV29-1|-|TRBJ2-2|-
CSVAGRRAGELFF
TGCAGCGTTGCTGGGCGGAGGGCCGGGGAGCTGTTTTTT
>15|TRBV2|-|TRBJ2-1|-
CASRELAGSYNEQFF
TGTGCCAGCCGGGAACTCGCGGGCTCCTACAATGAGCAGTTCTTC
>12|TRBV5-1|-|TRBJ2-7|-
CASSLQGYEQYF
TGCGCCAGCAGCTTGCAGGGCTACGAGCAGTACTTC
>13|TRBV10-3|TRBD2|TRBJ2-1|-
CAIRGTAGGEQFF
TGTGCCATCAGGGGGACCGCGGGGGGTGAGCAGTTCTTC
>14|TRBV5-1|TRBD1|TRBJ1-1|-
CASSGQGAHTEAFF
TGCGCCAGCAGCGGGCAGGGGGCGCACACTGAAGCTTTCTTT
>17|TRBV7-8|TRBD2|TRBJ2-2|-
CASSPWREGSNTGELFF
TGTGCCAGCAGCCCATGGCGGGAGGGCAGTAACACCGGGGAGCTGTTTTTT
>16|TRBV19|TRBD2|TRBJ2-3|-
CASSAAGTRSTDTQYF
TGTGCCAGTAGTGCTGCAGGGACTAGAAGCACAGATACGCAGTATTTT
>15|TRBV16|TRBD1|TRBJ1-5|once
CASSHLDRGNQPQHF
TGTGCCAGCAGCCACCTCGACAGGGGCAATCAGCCCCAGCATTTT
>15|TRBV2|TRBD2|TRBJ2-1|-
CASTPTSGSYNEQFF
TGTGCCAGCACACCGACTAGCGGGAGTTACAATGAGCAGTTCTTC
>13|TRBV4-1|-|TRBJ2-7|-
CASSLDKSYEQYF
TGCGCCAGCAGCCTTGACAAGTCCTACGAGCAGTACTTC
>16|TRBV4-2|-|TRBJ1-2|-
CASSQEGGRVGSGYTF
TGTGCCAGCAGCCAAGAAGGCGGGAGGGTTGGATCGGGCTACACCTTC
>14|TRBV11-2|-|TRBJ2-5|-
CASSFGLAVEAQYF
TGTGCCAGCAGCTTCGGACTGGCGGTGGAGGCCCAGTACTTC